Listed below are T cell receptor beta chains from one sample, sequenced in a study of PD-1 blockade in classical Hodgkin lymphoma. Repertoires were generated with immunoSEQ multiplex PCR, while TCRdb's copy carries only in-frame clones and drops some. The profile shows around 22,000 clones, around 80% of them singletons. The sequencing here drew on peripheral blood mononuclear cells (PBMCs), taken before the second cycle of nivolumab. The receptors shown here come from a human donor with classical Hodgkin lymphoma. CDR3s include the opening cysteine and the closing phenylalanine or tryptophan. A D gene is named only where the DNA matches it firmly. Rows give clone size only sometimes, using once, few, many, or a class for an expanded clone.

size: NA
V: TRBV13
D: TRBD1
J: TRBJ2-6
CDR3: CASSQGTGPGANVLTF
DNA: TGTGCCAGCAGCCAAGGGACAGGGCCTGGGGCCAACGTCCTGACTTTC

size: NA
V: TRBV25-1
D: NA
J: TRBJ1-3
CDR3: CASSEPPGRIRSGNTIYF
DNA: TGTGCCAGCAGTGAACCCCCCGGCAGGATCCGCTCTGGAAACACCATATATTTT

size: once
V: TRBV7-6
D: TRBD2
J: TRBJ2-3
CDR3: CASSSLAGSTDTQYF
DNA: TGTGCCAGCAGCTCACTAGCGGGAAGCACAGATACGCAGTATTTT

size: once
V: TRBV6-1
D: TRBD2
J: TRBJ2-7
CDR3: CASSAGLAGAYEQYF
DNA: TGTGCCAGCAGTGCAGGACTAGCGGGAGCCTACGAGCAGTACTTC

size: NA
V: TRBV6-5
D: NA
J: TRBJ1-1
CDR3: CASSSRVFGNTEAFF
DNA: TGTGCCAGCAGTTCCAGGGTTTTTGGGAACACTGAAGCTTTCTTT

size: NA
V: TRBV6-4
D: NA
J: TRBJ2-2
CDR3: CASSDLQGSGELFF
DNA: TGTGCCAGCAGTGATTTACAGGGTTCTGGGGAGCTGTTTTTT

size: NA
V: TRBV30
D: NA
J: TRBJ1-5
CDR3: CAWSPGERSNQPQHF
DNA: TGTGCCTGGAGTCCAGGGGAGAGGAGCAATCAGCCCCAGCATTTT

size: NA
V: TRBV6-5
D: NA
J: TRBJ2-5
CDR3: CASSVRDQETQYF
DNA: TGTGCCAGCAGTGTTCGGGATCAAGAGACCCAGTACTTC

size: NA
V: TRBV7-9
D: TRBD2
J: TRBJ2-1
CDR3: CASSFRLAGEYNEQFF
DNA: TGTGCCAGCAGCTTCCGACTAGCGGGAGAGTACAATGAGCAGTTCTTC

size: NA
V: TRBV4-3
D: TRBD1
J: TRBJ1-1
CDR3: CASSQENRGFTEAFF
DNA: TGCGCCAGCAGCCAAGAAAACAGGGGTTTTACTGAAGCTTTCTTT

size: NA
V: TRBV5-1
D: TRBD1
J: TRBJ1-1
CDR3: CAITGGRRDTEAFF
DNA: TGCGCCATTACAGGGGGCCGTAGAGACACTGAAGCTTTCTTT

size: NA
V: TRBV28
D: NA
J: TRBJ2-1
CDR3: CASSLVGQYNEQFF
DNA: TGTGCCAGCAGTTTAGTGGGACAATACAATGAGCAGTTCTTC

size: once
V: TRBV6-5
D: TRBD2
J: TRBJ2-1
CDR3: CASVSGGLAGNEQFF
DNA: TGTGCCAGCGTCAGTGGGGGACTAGCGGGCAATGAGCAGTTCTTC

size: NA
V: TRBV5-6
D: NA
J: TRBJ2-5
CDR3: CASSLEVFQETQYF
DNA: TGTGCCAGCAGCTTGGAGGTGTTCCAAGAGACCCAGTACTTC

size: NA
V: TRBV4-2
D: TRBD1
J: TRBJ1-3
CDR3: CASSLGQINTIYF
DNA: TGTGCCAGCAGCTTGGGACAGATCAACACCATATATTTT

size: NA
V: TRBV6-6
D: NA
J: TRBJ2-2
CDR3: CASSYSPTGELFF
DNA: TGTGCCAGCAGTTACTCACCTACCGGGGAGCTGTTTTTT

size: NA
V: TRBV7-9
D: NA
J: TRBJ2-4
CDR3: CASSLGTTGNIQYF
DNA: TGTGCCAGCAGCTTAGGGACGACGGGGAACATTCAGTACTTC

size: NA
V: TRBV6-4
D: NA
J: TRBJ2-3
CDR3: CASSIDGTLTDTQYF
DNA: TGTGCCAGCTCCATCGATGGGACCCTCACAGATACGCAGTATTTT

size: NA
V: TRBV4-3
D: NA
J: TRBJ1-5
CDR3: CASSKDSEHSNQPQHF
DNA: TGCGCCAGCAGCAAAGACAGCGAACATAGCAATCAGCCCCAGCATTTT

size: NA
V: TRBV6-6
D: NA
J: TRBJ1-6
CDR3: CASSWDISNSPLHF
DNA: TGTGCCAGCAGTTGGGACATTTCCAATTCACCCCTCCACTTT

size: NA
V: TRBV15
D: NA
J: TRBJ2-1
CDR3: CATSTSNGGSYNEQFF
DNA: TGTGCCACCAGCACCTCGAACGGGGGCTCCTACAATGAGCAGTTCTTC

size: NA
V: TRBV19
D: NA
J: TRBJ2-6
CDR3: CASSATGRAGANVLTF
DNA: TGTGCCAGTAGTGCTACAGGGAGGGCTGGGGCCAACGTCCTGACTTTC

size: NA
V: TRBV7-9
D: NA
J: TRBJ1-2
CDR3: CASSQARGFGYTF
DNA: TGTGCCAGCAGCCAAGCTAGGGGTTTTGGCTACACCTTC

size: NA
V: TRBV9
D: NA
J: TRBJ1-2
CDR3: CASSVDPGSYGYTF
DNA: TGTGCCAGCAGCGTAGATCCAGGGTCCTATGGCTACACCTTC

size: few
V: TRBV7-9
D: TRBD1
J: TRBJ1-6
CDR3: CASSLQDRGPSSYNSPLHF
DNA: TGTGCCAGCAGCTTACAGGACAGGGGGCCAAGCTCCTATAATTCACCCCTCCACTTT

size: NA
V: TRBV4-1
D: NA
J: TRBJ2-7
CDR3: CASSQGQGEAYEQYF
DNA: TGCGCCAGCAGCCAAGGCCAGGGGGAGGCCTACGAGCAGTACTTC

size: medium-sized
V: TRBV4-2
D: TRBD2
J: TRBJ2-1
CDR3: CASSRGLAGNNEQFF
DNA: TGTGCCAGCAGCCGAGGACTAGCGGGGAACAATGAGCAGTTCTTC

size: NA
V: TRBV4-2
D: TRBD2
J: TRBJ2-3
CDR3: CASPGLVSVDTQYF
DNA: TGTGCCAGCCCTGGACTAGTGAGTGTGGATACGCAGTATTTT

size: NA
V: TRBV7-9
D: NA
J: TRBJ1-2
CDR3: CASSFQGRANGYTF
DNA: TGTGCCAGCAGCTTTCAAGGCAGGGCGAATGGCTACACCTTC

size: NA
V: TRBV14
D: TRBD1
J: TRBJ1-6
CDR3: CASSQLGQGDSPLHF
DNA: TGTGCCAGCAGCCAACTGGGACAGGGCGATTCACCCCTCCACTTT